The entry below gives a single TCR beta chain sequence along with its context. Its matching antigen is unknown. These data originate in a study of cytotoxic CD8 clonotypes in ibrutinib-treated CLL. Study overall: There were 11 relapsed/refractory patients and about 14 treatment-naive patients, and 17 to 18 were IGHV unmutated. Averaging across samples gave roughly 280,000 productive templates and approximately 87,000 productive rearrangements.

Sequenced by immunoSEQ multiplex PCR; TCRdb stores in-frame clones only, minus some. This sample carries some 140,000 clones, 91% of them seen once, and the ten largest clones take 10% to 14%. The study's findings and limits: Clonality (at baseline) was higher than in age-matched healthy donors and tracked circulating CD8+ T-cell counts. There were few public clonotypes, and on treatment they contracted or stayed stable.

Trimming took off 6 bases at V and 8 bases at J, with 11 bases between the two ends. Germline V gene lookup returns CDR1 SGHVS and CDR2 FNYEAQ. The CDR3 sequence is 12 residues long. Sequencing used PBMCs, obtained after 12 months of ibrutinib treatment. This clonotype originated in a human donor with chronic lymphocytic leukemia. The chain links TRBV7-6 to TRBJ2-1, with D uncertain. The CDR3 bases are TGTGCCAGCAGGGACCGGGCGCATGAGCAGTTCTTC. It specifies CASRDRAHEQFF.